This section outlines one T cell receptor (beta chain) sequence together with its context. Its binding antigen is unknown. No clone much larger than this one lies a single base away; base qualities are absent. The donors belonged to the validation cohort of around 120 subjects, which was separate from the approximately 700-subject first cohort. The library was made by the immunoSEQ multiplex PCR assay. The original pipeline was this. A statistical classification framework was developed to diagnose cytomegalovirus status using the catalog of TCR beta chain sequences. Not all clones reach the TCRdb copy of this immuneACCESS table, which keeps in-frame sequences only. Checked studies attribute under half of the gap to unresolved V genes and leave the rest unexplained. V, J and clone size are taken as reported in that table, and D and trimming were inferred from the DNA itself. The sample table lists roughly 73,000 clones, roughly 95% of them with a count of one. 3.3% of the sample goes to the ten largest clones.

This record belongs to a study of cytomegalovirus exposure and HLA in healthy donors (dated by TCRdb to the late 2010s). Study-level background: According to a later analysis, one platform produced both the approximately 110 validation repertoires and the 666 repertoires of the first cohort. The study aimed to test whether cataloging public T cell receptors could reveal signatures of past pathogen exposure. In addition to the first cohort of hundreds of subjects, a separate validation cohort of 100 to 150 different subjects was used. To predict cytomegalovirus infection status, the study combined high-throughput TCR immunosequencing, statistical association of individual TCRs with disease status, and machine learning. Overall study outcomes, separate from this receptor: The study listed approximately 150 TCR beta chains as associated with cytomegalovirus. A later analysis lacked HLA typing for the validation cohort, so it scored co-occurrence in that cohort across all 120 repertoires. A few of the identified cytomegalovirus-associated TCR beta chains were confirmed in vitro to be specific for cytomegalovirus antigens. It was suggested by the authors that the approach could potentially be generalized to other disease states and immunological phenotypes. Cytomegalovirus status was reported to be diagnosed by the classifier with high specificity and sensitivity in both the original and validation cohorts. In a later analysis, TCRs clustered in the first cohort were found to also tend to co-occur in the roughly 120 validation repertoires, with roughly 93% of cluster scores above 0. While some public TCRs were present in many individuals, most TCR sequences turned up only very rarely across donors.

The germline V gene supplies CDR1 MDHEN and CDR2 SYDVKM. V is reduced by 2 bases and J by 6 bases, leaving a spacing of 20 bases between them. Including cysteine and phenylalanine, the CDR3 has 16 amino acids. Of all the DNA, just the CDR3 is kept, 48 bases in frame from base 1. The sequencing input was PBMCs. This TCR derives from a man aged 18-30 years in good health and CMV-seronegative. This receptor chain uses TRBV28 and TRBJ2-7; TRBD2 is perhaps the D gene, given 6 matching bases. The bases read TGTGCCAGCAGTTTAGCCCTTCCAGGACTACGGAGCGAGCAGTACTTC. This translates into CASSLALPGLRSEQYF. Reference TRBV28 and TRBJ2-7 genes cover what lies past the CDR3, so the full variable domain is DVKVTQSSRYLVKRTGEKVFLECVQDMDHENMFWYRQDPGLGLRLIYFSYDVKMKEKGDIPEGYSVSREKKERFSLILESASTNQTSMYLCASSLALPGLRSEQYFGPGTRLTVT.